Each of the 23 T cell receptor beta chains below was sequenced from the same sample in a study of cytomegalovirus exposure and HLA in healthy donors. PCR was performed using 60 Vbeta and 13 Jbeta primers. Profiling relied on immunoSEQ multiplex PCR, and the TCRdb table lists in-frame clones only, not all of them. The table lists some 180,000 clones, around four fifths of them singletons. Input material: PBMCs. These TCRs come from a man aged 35-49 years in good health and CMV-seropositive.

The chain combines TRBV28 with TRBJ2-3; TRBD2 matches 15 bases. Germline CDR1 and CDR2: MDHEN and SYDVKM. This CDR3 has 16 residues. Trimming cost V 5 bases and J 5 bases; bases outside gene matches: 5. CDR3 bases: TGTGCCAGCAGTCCCGGGACTAGCGGGAGGAGAGATACGCAGTATTTT. This encodes CASSPGTSGRRDTQYF.

The chain combines TRBV6-1 with TRBJ1-3, with D uncertain. V lost 10 bases, J lost 0 bases, and 16 bases lay in between. There are 15 residues in the CDR3. Per germline, CDR1 MNHNS and CDR2 SASEGT. The CDR3 nucleotides are TGTGCCACCGCCATTAGAATTAACTCTGGAAACACCATATATTTT. As protein: CATAIRINSGNTIYF.

The chain joins TRBV6-8 to TRBJ1-2, with 9 bases matching TRBD1. Losses at the gene ends were 2 bases for V and 3 bases for J; bases not matched to a gene: 16. Germline-derived CDR1 and CDR2 are MNHGY and SAAAGT. This CDR3 has 19 amino acids. For the CDR3, the DNA is TGTGCCAGCAGTTACGGGGCAGGGACAGGGTTCCCCCTTTACTATGGCTACACCTTC. Protein sequence: CASSYGAGTGFPLYYGYTF.

This sequence joins TRBV5-8 and TRBJ1-5; 11 positions match TRBD1. After removal of 5 bases from V and 9 bases from J, the junction contained 7 bases not matched to a gene. CDR3 length: 14 residues. Germline V gene lookup returns CDR1 SGHTS and CDR2 YDEGEE. The CDR3 spells CASRYGQGAAPQHF. The CDR3 DNA reads TGTGCCAGCAGGTACGGACAGGGGGCAGCGCCCCAGCATTTT.

On this clone: An end of the junction does not agree with germline; a read error may underlie this. This chain links TRBV6-6 with TRBJ2-7, with 8 bases matching TRBD1. This CDR3 is 14 amino acids long. CDR1 is MNHNY and CDR2 is SVGAGI in the germline V gene (reference sequence). The CDR3 sequence is CASGRDRTTYEQSF. CDR3 nucleotide sequence: TGTGCCAGCGGCCGGGACAGGACAACCTACGAGCAGTCCTTC.

The V gene is TRBV6-6, the J gene TRBJ2-7, with 7 bases fitting TRBD1. The CDR3 spans 12 residues. After removal of 8 bases from V and 6 bases from J, the junction contained 7 bases not matched to a gene. The germline V gene has CDR1 MNHNY and CDR2 SVGAGI (reference sequence). DNA for the CDR3: TGTGCCAGCCGTAAAGACAGGGTCGAGCAGTACTTC. It yields the protein CASRKDRVEQYF.

The rearrangement links TRBV7-2 to TRBJ2-7; perhaps TRBD2 as D (6 bases). V lost 1 base and J 5 bases, leaving 9 bases between the germline ends. Germline CDR1 SGHTA, CDR2 FQGNSA. CDR3 length equals 13 residues. CDR3: CASSLGPGDEQYF. CDR3 coding DNA: TGTGCCAGCAGCTTAGGCCCGGGAGACGAGCAGTACTTC.

This chain links TRBV5-4 with TRBJ2-2, with 12 bases that match TRBD1. V lost 0 bases and J lost 4; bases outside the gene matches: 13. The germline V gene has CDR1 SGHNT and CDR2 YYREEE (reference sequence). This CDR3 spans 20 amino acids. The CDR3 region has the DNA TGTGCCAGCAGCTTGGTTGCGGGACAGGGGGCCGAGGGGGGCACCGGGGAGCTGTTTTTT. It translates to CASSLVAGQGAEGGTGELFF.

This clone was seen only once. This sequence joins TRBV5-1 and TRBJ2-7; TRBD2 agrees at 8 bases. CDR1 and CDR2 (germline): SGHRS, YFSETQ. Trimming took 7 bases from V and 3 from J; bases not matched to a gene: 12. This CDR3 is built from 15 residues. The DNA for the CDR3 is TGCGCCAGCGCGCAAGGCCCGGGACTAGGCTACGAGCAGTACTTC. Residues: CASAQGPGLGYEQYF.

V gene TRBV7-8 combines with J gene TRBJ2-7; TRBD1 matches 11 bases. V lost 5 bases, J lost 7 bases, and 10 bases stayed unmatched. CDR3 length: 15 residues. CDR1 is SGHVS, CDR2 FQNEAQ, per germline. The CDR3 protein is CASSLLGQGAPEQYF. CDR3 nucleotide sequence: TGTGCCAGCAGCCTCCTAGGACAGGGGGCGCCAGAGCAGTACTTC.

The gene calls are TRBV25-1 and TRBJ1-2, with a weak D call TRBD1 (6 bases). The V and J ends lost 3 bases and 8 bases respectively, with 10 bases between them. The V gene's germline CDR1 is MGHDK and CDR2 SYGVNS. This CDR3 spans 12 amino acids. DNA for the CDR3: TGTGCCAGCAGTGATTGGACAGACGGCTACACCTTC. This gives the protein CASSDWTDGYTF.

The chain links TRBV4-3 to TRBJ2-7; 9 bases fit TRBD1. Germline trimming cut 5 bases from V and 3 bases from J; bases unmatched to any gene: 5. Germline V gene data show CDR1 as LGHNA and CDR2 as YSLEER. This CDR3 spans 14 amino acids. As DNA, the CDR3 is TGCGCCAGCAGCGGGACAGGGAAATTCTACGAGCAGTACTTC. Residues: CASSGTGKFYEQYF.

There are a few counts of this clone. The chain links TRBV19 to TRBJ2-2, with TRBD2 identical over 9 bases. The CDR3 runs to 16 residues. The V segment lost 3 bases and the J segment 4 bases; nucleotides outside the gene matches: 6. The V gene's germline CDR1 is LNHDA and CDR2 SQIVND (reference sequence). The CDR3 bases are TGTGCCAGTAGTATGGGGCGGGGGGGAACCACCGGGGAGCTGTTTTTT. Translation: CASSMGRGGTTGELFF.

The chain recombines TRBV11-1 with TRBJ2-3; TRBD1 agrees at 9 bases. CDR3 length equals 15 residues. Germline CDR1 reads SGHAT; CDR2 reads FQDESV (reference sequence). V dropped 5 bases and J dropped 3; count of bases not matched to a gene: 6. The CDR3 nucleotides read TGTGCCAGCAGCAACAGGGGGCCTGTTACAGATACGCAGTATTTT. It specifies CASSNRGPVTDTQYF. The whole variable domain, filled in from reference TRBV11-1 and TRBJ2-3, reads EAEVAQSPRYKITEKSQAVAFWCDPISGHATLYWYRQILGQGPELLVQFQDESVVDDSQLPKDRFSAERLKGVDSTLKIQPAELGDSAMYLCASSNRGPVTDTQYFGPGTRLTVL.

This chain uses TRBV16 with TRBJ2-7, with D possibly matching TRBD2 (7 bases). This CDR3 spans 16 amino acids. Germline loops: CDR1 KGHSY, CDR2 FQNENV. V was trimmed by 4 bases and J by 3 bases, leaving 19 bases between them. CDR3 bases: TGTGCCAGCAGCCCCGACGGGCGGGGGCCTTACTACGAGCAGTACTTC. Amino acids: CASSPDGRGPYYEQYF.

The J gene is TRBJ1-3, the V gene TRBV2; D unclear. From germline, CDR1 is SNHLY and CDR2 FYNNEI. Trimming pared 3 bases from V and 4 bases from J, leaving 16 bases between. The CDR3 has 16 amino acids. The CDR3 region has the DNA TGTGCCAGCAGTGATCAGGCGGGTCGAACAGGAAACACCATATATTTT. Its translation is CASSDQAGRTGNTIYF.

This chain connects TRBV28 to TRBJ2-7, with D possibly TRBD1 on 6 matching bases. The CDR3 extends over 14 amino acids. V dropped 6 bases and J dropped 1 base, with 13 bases sitting between them. The germline CDR1 and CDR2 sequences are MDHEN and SYDVKM. The CDR3 spells CASRAGVSSYEQYF. The CDR3 DNA reads TGTGCCAGCAGGGCAGGGGTCTCATCCTACGAGCAGTACTTC.

This clone was recorded only once. The chain links TRBV7-3 to TRBJ2-1; 8 positions agree with TRBD2. The germline gives CDR1 SGHTA, CDR2 FQGTGA. Germline trimming cut 6 bases from V and 1 base from J; bases unmatched to any gene: 5. This CDR3 is 15 amino acids long. The CDR3 coding sequence is TGTGCCAGCAGAAGCGGGAGCGGATCCTACAATGAGCAGTTCTTC. It is translated as CASRSGSGSYNEQFF.

The chain combines TRBV6-5 with TRBJ2-5, with a tentative D call TRBD1 (6 bases). The CDR3 sequence is 13 residues long. Germline CDR1 is MNHEY and CDR2 is SVGAGI. V lost 5 bases to trimming and J lost 1 base, with 8 bases between them. CDR3 sequence: CASSRTVQETQYF. As DNA, the CDR3 is TGTGCCAGCAGTAGGACAGTCCAAGAGACCCAGTACTTC.

The chain employs TRBV4-3 and TRBJ1-2; unclear D gene. Trimming left V 1 base short and J 8 bases short, with 17 bases between. Germline-derived CDR1 and CDR2 are LGHNA and YSLEER. This CDR3 is 15 amino acids long. The CDR3: CASSQVETGSGGYTF. The CDR3 region has the DNA TGCGCCAGCAGCCAAGTGGAGACGGGTTCCGGCGGCTACACCTTC.

The chain combines TRBV28 with TRBJ1-2; no definite D call. The CDR3 is 13 residues long. V gave up 3 bases and J gave up 5 bases, with 10 bases separating them. The germline V gene encodes CDR1 MDHEN and CDR2 SYDVKM. Written as DNA, the CDR3 is TGTGCCAGCAGTTTGGTCGGGGAGTATGGCTACACCTTC. It yields the protein CASSLVGEYGYTF.

This clone was found a few times. The V and J genes are TRBV5-5 and TRBJ2-1; D gene ambiguous. V lost 1 base and J 2 bases, leaving 10 bases between the germline ends. Germline-derived CDR1 and CDR2 are SGHKS and YYEKEE (reference sequence). CDR3 length: 15 amino acids. In DNA form, the CDR3 reads TGTGCCAGCAGCTTGCGTCAGGCCACCTACAATGAGCAGTTCTTC. This sequence encodes CASSLRQATYNEQFF.

The chain couples TRBV27 to TRBJ2-3; D is perhaps TRBD2 (6 bases). This CDR3 spans 15 amino acids. Germline V gene sequence: CDR1 MNHEY, CDR2 SMNVEV (reference sequence). V shed 4 bases and J shed 1 base, with 12 bases lying between them. CDR3 amino acids: CASSSRPGGTDTQYF. DNA for the CDR3: TGTGCCAGCAGTTCCAGGCCGGGGGGCACAGATACGCAGTATTTT.